What follows are 6 T cell receptor beta chains derived from one specimen sequenced in a study of blood T cell repertoires in COVID-19 (dated by TCRdb to about 2020). The library was produced with the immunoSEQ multiplex PCR assay. Drawn from immuneACCESS, this table holds only the in-frame rearrangements with V and J called that TCRdb kept. Clones are partly lost; checked studies trace under half to an unresolved V gene and leave the rest unexplained. The sample contains 150,000 to 200,000 clones, less than 85% of them found a single time. The ten largest clones add up to roughly 14% of the sample. The sample was peripheral blood. The source of these receptors is a man aged 45-65 years who had recovered from COVID-19.

The chain is built from TRBV3-1 (or the pseudogene TRBV3-2) and TRBJ1-1; 9 bases are shared with TRBD1. The trim removed 1 base at V and 6 bases at J, leaving 12 bases unmatched. Germline CDR1 reads LGHDT; CDR2 reads YNNKEL (reference sequence). CDR3 length equals 17 residues. The CDR3 reads CASSQAGGTGTLSEAFF. CDR3 bases: TGTGCCAGCAGCCAAGCGGGGGGGACAGGGACTCTTTCTGAAGCTTTCTTT.

V is TRBV27 and J is TRBJ1-6; weak D call: TRBD1 (6 bases). The germline V gene encodes CDR1 MNHEY and CDR2 SMNVEV (reference sequence). The CDR3 is 17 amino acids. V lost 1 base, J lost 7 bases, and 17 bases lay in between. For the CDR3, the DNA is TGTGCCAGCAGTTTATTCCCGTTGGACAGACCAAATTCACCCCTCCACTTT. This gives the protein CASSLFPLDRPNSPLHF.

The chain recombines TRBV19 with TRBJ2-1; TRBD1 matches at 10 bases. Germline-derived CDR1 and CDR2 are LNHDA and SQIVND (reference sequence). This CDR3 region has 14 residues. Germline trimming cut 3 bases from V and 4 bases from J; bases unmatched to any gene: 0. Here the CDR3 DNA reads TGTGCCAGTAGTATGGGACAGGGGTACAATGAGCAGTTCTTC. Its translation is CASSMGQGYNEQFF.

The chain is built from TRBV28 and TRBJ1-1; D gene ambiguous. The CDR3 extends over 12 amino acids. Deletions cut 3 bases from V and 13 bases from J, with 15 bases between. Per germline, CDR1 MDHEN and CDR2 SYDVKM. This chain's CDR3 is CASSLRRPPGFF. The CDR3 nucleotides are TGTGCCAGCAGTTTGAGAAGGCCCCCAGGTTTCTTT.

The rearrangement links TRBV7-2 to TRBJ2-3, with TRBD2 identical over 11 bases. Looked up from germline, CDR1 is SGHTA and CDR2 is FQGNSA. V trimming: 5 bases; J trimming: 0 bases; junction bases outside the gene matches: 4. The CDR3 covers 16 residues. CDR3 DNA sequence: TGTGCCAGCAGCACCCGGACTAGCGGGAGCACAGATACGCAGTATTTT. Amino acid sequence: CASSTRTSGSTDTQYF.

The V call is TRBV5-5, the J call TRBJ1-3; weak D call: TRBD1 (6 bases). The germline CDR1 and CDR2 sequences are SGHKS and YYEKEE (reference sequence). The ends were cut back, 1 base at V and 4 bases at J, with 15 bases in the middle. There are 16 residues in the CDR3. CDR3 bases: TGTGCCAGCAGCTTGAGACCCGGGGGGCAGGGAAACACCATATATTTT. This encodes CASSLRPGGQGNTIYF.